This is a list of T cell receptor beta chains from one sample in a study of CD8+CD57+ T cells in acquired aplastic anemia. MiXCR, run by TCRdb on the reads, gives a single entry per CDR3 protein. The table lists approximately 190,000 distinct CDR3 sequences, approximately 48% of them singletons. Sequenced sample: sorted CD4+, CD8+, or CD8+CD57+ T cells (not recorded which) from PBMCs. The receptors come from a human donor with aplastic anemia. CDR3s include the opening cysteine and the closing phenylalanine or tryptophan. The D gene is left open where the match is weak. Clone size is shown for a subset of rows, as once, few, many or a class of expanded clone.

D gene	clone size	V gene	J gene	CDR3 length	CDR3 protein	CDR3 DNA
TRBD2	many	TRBV11-2	TRBJ2-1	18	CASVGDTSGRASSYEQFF	TGTGCCAGCGTTGGGGATACTAGCGGGAGGGCCTCGTCCTATGAGCAGTTCTTC
NA	few	TRBV2	TRBJ1-1	15	CASIMSQGSGTEAFF	TGTGCCAGCATTATGAGCCAGGGGTCCGGCACTGAAGCTTTCTTT
NA	many	TRBV7-9	TRBJ2-1	14	CASSLSVPANEQFF	TGTGCCAGCAGCTTAAGTGTACCGGCCAATGAGCAGTTCTTC
TRBD1	NA	TRBV6-2/TRBV6-3	TRBJ1-5	18	CASSYPLTGQGSNQPQHF	TGTGCCAGCAGTTACCCTCTGACAGGGCAAGGAAGCAATCAGCCCCAGCATTTT
TRBD2	NA	TRBV4-2	TRBJ2-5	16	CASSQKTSGVQETQYF	TGTGCCAGCAGCCAAAAGACTAGCGGAGTCCAAGAGACCCAGTACTTC
TRBD1	NA	TRBV5-6	TRBJ1-1	16	CASSLALDRANTEAFF	TGTGCCAGCAGCTTGGCCTTGGACAGGGCGAACACTGAAGCTTTCTTT
NA	once	TRBV10-1	TRBJ1-1	14	CASSDSDKNTEAFF	TGCGCCAGCAGTGACTCCGACAAGAACACTGAAGCTTTCTTT
NA	NA	TRBV20-1	TRBJ2-5	13	CSARVRGQETQYF	TGCAGTGCTAGAGTTCGGGGCCAAGAGACCCAGTACTTC
NA	NA	TRBV6-1	TRBJ2-3	12	CASSGSADTQYF	TGTGCCAGCAGTGGCAGTGCAGATACGCAGTATTTT
TRBD1	many	TRBV7-9	TRBJ1-1	17	CASSLQGGNPMNTEAFF	TGTGCCAGCAGCCTCCAAGGGGGCAACCCGATGAACACTGAAGCTTTCTTT
NA	NA	TRBV11-2	TRBJ2-5	19	CASSLLRWDGGGGQETQYF	TGTGCCAGCAGCTTACTTCGTTGGGACGGGGGCGGAGGCCAAGAGACCCAGTACTTC
TRBD2	many	TRBV20-1	TRBJ2-1	14	CSARDPSGRIRQFF	TGCAGTGCTAGAGATCCTAGCGGGAGGATTCGGCAGTTCTTC
NA	many	TRBV5-6	TRBJ1-3	15	CASSLAGPRGNTIYF	TGTGCCAGCAGCTTGGCAGGACCTCGTGGAAACACCATATATTTT
NA	many	TRBV24-1	TRBJ1-5	14	CATSDLESNQPQHF	TGTGCCACCAGTGATTTAGAAAGCAATCAGCCCCAGCATTTT
NA	NA	TRBV6-6	TRBJ1-2	11	CASSYSRGYTF	TGTGCCAGCAGTTACTCGAGGGGCTACACCTTC
TRBD2	NA	TRBV4-1	TRBJ2-5	18	CASSQDFGRTSGEETQYF	TGCGCCAGCAGCCAAGATTTCGGTAGAACTAGCGGGGAAGAGACCCAGTACTTC
NA	NA	TRBV24-1	TRBJ1-5	12	CATSDRNQPQHF	TGTGCCACCAGTGATAGGAATCAGCCCCAGCATTTT
TRBD2	NA	TRBV14	TRBJ2-7	16	CASSPTETSGSYEQYF	TGTGCCAGCAGCCCAACAGAGACTAGCGGGAGCTACGAGCAGTACTTC
NA	NA	TRBV24-1	TRBJ2-7	14	CARDHRTRTYEQYF	TGTGCTAGAGATCACAGGACCAGAACCTACGAGCAGTACTTC
TRBD2	NA	TRBV20-1	TRBJ2-7	14	CSARDTSASYEQYF	TGCAGTGCTAGGGACACTAGCGCCTCCTACGAGCAGTACTTC
TRBD1	NA	TRBV25-1	TRBJ2-2	14	CASSRQGSTEELFF	TGTGCCAGCAGTAGACAGGGGTCCACCGAGGAGCTGTTTTTT
NA	NA	TRBV6-1	TRBJ2-7	14	CASSRRQRGYEQYF	TGTGCCAGCAGCCGGAGGCAAAGGGGCTACGAGCAGTACTTC
NA	NA	TRBV15	TRBJ1-3	12	CATSRDTNTIYF	TGTGCCACCAGCAGAGATACGAACACCATATATTTT
NA	many	TRBV10-3	TRBJ2-5	15	CAISESGGIQETQYF	TGTGCCATCAGTGAGTCGGGGGGAATCCAAGAGACCCAGTACTTC
TRBD1	NA	TRBV24-1	TRBJ2-5	17	CATSDLRTGGAGETQYF	TGTGCCACCAGTGATTTGCGGACAGGGGGCGCCGGGGAGACCCAGTACTTC
NA	NA	TRBV24-1	TRBJ2-1	14	CATSTARGYNEQFF	TGTGCCACCTCCACGGCGCGAGGGTACAATGAGCAGTTCTTC
NA	few	TRBV30	TRBJ1-1	11	CAWSLYTEAFF	TGTGCCTGGAGTCTCTACACTGAAGCTTTCTTT
NA	NA	TRBV29-1	TRBJ1-1	12	CSVRTENTEAFF	TGCAGCGTACGGACAGAGAACACTGAAGCTTTCTTT
NA	NA	TRBV24-1	TRBJ2-4	12	CATSDLGLVQYF	TGTGCCACCAGTGATTTAGGATTGGTTCAGTACTTC
TRBD1	NA	TRBV20-1	TRBJ1-5	18	CSASPVRGQPGSNQPQHF	TGCAGTGCTAGTCCCGTCAGGGGGCAACCGGGTAGCAATCAGCCCCAGCATTTT
NA	NA	TRBV20-1	TRBJ1-5	12	CSARISNQPQHF	TGCAGTGCTAGGATCAGCAATCAGCCCCAGCATTTT
TRBD1	NA	TRBV6-1	TRBJ1-2	13	CASSTTGADGYTF	TGTGCCAGCAGTACGACAGGGGCAGATGGCTACACCTTC
NA	many	TRBV2	TRBJ1-1	13	CASSAQGDTEAFF	TGTGCCAGCAGTGCTCAAGGGGATACTGAAGCTTTCTTT
NA	once	TRBV20-1	TRBJ1-5	13	CSAREGSNQPQHF	TGCAGTGCTAGAGAGGGTAGCAATCAGCCCCAGCATTTT
TRBD2	few	TRBV24-1	TRBJ2-5	15	CATSDPGGGYETQYF	TGTGCCACCAGTGACCCCGGGGGGGGTTACGAGACCCAGTACTTC
NA	NA	TRBV5-1	TRBJ1-5	13	CASRSGYNQPQHF	TGCGCCAGCAGGTCTGGGTACAATCAGCCCCAGCATTTT
NA	NA	TRBV10-2	TRBJ2-2	15	CASSETGRNTGELFF	TGCGCCAGCAGTGAGACCGGACGGAACACCGGGGAGCTGTTTTTT
NA	NA	TRBV15	TRBJ1-4	9	CATSGARDF	TGTGCCACCAGCGGCGCTAGGGACTTT
NA	NA	TRBV2	TRBJ1-1	14	CASSVAPTNTEAFF	TGTGCCAGCAGTGTTGCACCGACGAACACTGAAGCTTTCTTT
NA	NA	TRBV2	TRBJ1-1	11	CASSEGPEAFF	TGTGCCAGCAGTGAAGGACCTGAAGCTTTCTTT
NA	once	TRBV7-2	TRBJ2-6	12	CASSSGTNVLTF	TGTGCCAGCAGCTCTGGGACCAACGTCCTGACTTTC
TRBD1	NA	TRBV7-6	TRBJ2-1	15	CASSLQGASFNEQFF	TGTGCCAGCAGCTTGCAGGGGGCGTCATTCAATGAGCAGTTCTTC
NA	NA	TRBV2	TRBJ2-3	14	CASRDGQLTDTQYF	TGTGCCAGCAGGGACGGACAGCTCACAGATACGCAGTATTTT
NA	many	TRBV5-1	TRBJ1-2	19	CASSLEGATPLGLNYGYTF	TGCGCCAGCAGCTTGGAGGGTGCGACTCCCCTGGGCCTTAATTATGGCTACACCTTC
TRBD2	NA	TRBV24-1	TRBJ2-7	15	CATSAPREGRYEQYF	TGTGCCACCAGTGCGCCGCGGGAGGGCCGCTACGAGCAGTACTTC
NA	NA	TRBV10-3	TRBJ2-3	11	CASASADTQYF	TGTGCCAGCGCCAGTGCAGATACGCAGTATTTT
TRBD1	NA	TRBV19	TRBJ2-5	13	CASRDRASETQYF	TGTGCCAGTCGGGACAGGGCCTCTGAGACCCAGTACTTC
TRBD1	many	TRBV5-1	TRBJ2-7	15	CASSLAGQGPTEQYF	TGCGCCAGCAGCTTGGCTGGACAGGGGCCTACCGAGCAGTACTTC
NA	NA	TRBV15	TRBJ1-5	15	CATSRDYGPNQPQHF	TGTGCCACCAGCAGAGATTACGGGCCGAATCAGCCCCAGCATTTT
NA	NA	TRBV15	TRBJ2-7	13	CAITGTPSYEQYF	TGTGCCATCACAGGGACCCCTTCCTACGAGCAGTACTTC
NA	NA	TRBV9	TRBJ1-5	14	CASRDSTSNQPQHF	TGTGCCAGCAGGGACTCGACTAGCAATCAGCCCCAGCATTTT
NA	NA	TRBV7-8	TRBJ2-7	12	CASVSYSYEQYF	TGTGCCAGCGTATCGTATTCCTACGAGCAGTACTTC